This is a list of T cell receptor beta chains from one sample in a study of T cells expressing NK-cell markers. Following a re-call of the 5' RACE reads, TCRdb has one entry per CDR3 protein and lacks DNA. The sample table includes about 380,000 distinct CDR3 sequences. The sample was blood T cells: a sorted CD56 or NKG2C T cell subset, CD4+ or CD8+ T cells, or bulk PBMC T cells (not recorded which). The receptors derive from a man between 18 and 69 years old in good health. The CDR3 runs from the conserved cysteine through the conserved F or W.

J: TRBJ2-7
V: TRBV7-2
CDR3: CASSLSEPPYEQYF

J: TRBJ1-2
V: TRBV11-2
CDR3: CASTLGGLQVRYNYGYTF

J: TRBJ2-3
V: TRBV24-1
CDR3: CATSDSWGADTQYF

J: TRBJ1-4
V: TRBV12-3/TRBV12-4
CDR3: CASRPRGFRSATNEKLFF

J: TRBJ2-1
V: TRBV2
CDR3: CASSIQAGGWVEQFF

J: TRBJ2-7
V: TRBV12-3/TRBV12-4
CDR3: CASSSRAPSYEQYF

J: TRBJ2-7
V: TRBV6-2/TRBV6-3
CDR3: CASSFAAGGSYEQYF

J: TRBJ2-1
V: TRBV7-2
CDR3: CASSSRTSGGPYNEQFF

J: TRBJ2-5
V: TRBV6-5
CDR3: CASSSLGLAPETQYF

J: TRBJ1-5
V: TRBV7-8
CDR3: CASSLVLGTGGNQPQHF

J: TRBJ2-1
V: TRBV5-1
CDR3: CASRLLDSTQPFF

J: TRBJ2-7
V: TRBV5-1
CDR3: CASSWGYRTSVSYEQYF

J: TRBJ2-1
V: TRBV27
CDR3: CASSFLNPSSYNEQFF

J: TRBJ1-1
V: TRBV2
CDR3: CASSEAPIGEAFF